This T cell receptor beta chain was profiled in a study of blood T cell repertoires in COVID-19. Data came from immunoSEQ multiplex PCR; TCRdb stores just in-frame clones and leaves some out. The sample has some 150,000 clones, around 83% seen once; the top ten hold 9.2%. The CDR3 loop spans 13 amino acids. Trimming cost V 3 bases and J 3 bases, with 9 bases left between them. The germline V gene has CDR1 MNHEY and CDR2 SVGEGT. Sequenced material: PBMCs or T cells enriched from blood (not recorded which). V and J are TRBV6-2 or TRBV6-3 and TRBJ2-7; a weak D match, TRBD2 (6 bases). The receptor was derived from a man aged 50 to 59 who had recovered from COVID-19. CDR3 sequence (DNA): TGTGCCAGCAGTTATGGGAGGAACTACGAGCAGTACTTC. Translating it yields CASSYGRNYEQYF.